The 28 T cell receptor beta chains listed next were all sequenced from one sample in a study of blood T cell repertoires in COVID-19. Profiling relied on immunoSEQ multiplex PCR, and the TCRdb table lists in-frame clones only, not all of them. The sample lists 300,000 to 350,000 clones, roughly 90% seen once, with approximately 4% in the top ten. Input material: PBMCs or T cells enriched from blood (not recorded which). These receptors all come from a woman aged 18-30 years with acute COVID-19.

The chain links TRBV2 to TRBJ2-2, with 10 bases matching TRBD2. The germline CDR1 and CDR2 sequences are SNHLY and FYNNEI. With V trimmed by 9 bases and J by 2 bases, 3 bases remained unmatched. The CDR3 has 14 residues. The CDR3 loop is CARGTSVNTGELFF. The CDR3 coding sequence is TGTGCCAGAGGGACTAGCGTTAACACCGGGGAGCTGTTTTTT.

This clone has just a few counts. J is TRBJ1-2 and V is TRBV28; no reliable D call. The germline V gene encodes CDR1 MDHEN and CDR2 SYDVKM. The CDR3 has 13 residues. Trimming took off 3 bases at V and 1 base at J, with 6 bases between the two ends. The DNA for the CDR3 is TGTGCCAGCAGTTTTGGGAGTAACTATGGCTACACCTTC. Protein sequence: CASSFGSNYGYTF.

This chain joins TRBV15 and TRBJ1-6; D unclear. CDR3 size: 13 residues. Looked up from germline, CDR1 is LNHNV and CDR2 is YYDKDF (reference sequence). Trimming took 0 bases from V and 9 from J, leaving 6 bases between them. CDR3 sequence: CATSRDHSSPLHF. The CDR3 DNA is TGTGCCACCAGCAGAGATCACAGTTCACCCCTCCACTTT.

The V gene is TRBV3-1 (or the pseudogene TRBV3-2), the J gene TRBJ2-3; 11 nucleotides align to TRBD2. In germline, CDR1 is LGHDT, CDR2 YNNKEL (reference sequence). The length of the CDR3 is 20 residues. V gave up 0 bases and J gave up 0 bases; unmatched junction bases: 11. The chain's CDR3 is CASSQEGWLAGGTSTDTQYF. In DNA, the CDR3 is TGTGCCAGCAGCCAAGAGGGGTGGCTAGCGGGAGGAACTAGCACAGATACGCAGTATTTT.

V and J are TRBV6-6 and TRBJ1-4, with 8 bases matching TRBD1. The CDR3 contains 16 residues. V lost 5 bases and J lost 8; bases outside the gene matches: 13. Germline V gene sequence: CDR1 MNHNY, CDR2 SVGAGI (reference sequence). CDR3 region: CASSPATDRGGEKLFF. CDR3 nucleotides: TGTGCCAGCAGTCCCGCTACTGACAGGGGCGGAGAAAAACTGTTTTTT.

The chain couples TRBV29-1 to TRBJ2-7, with 10 bases fitting TRBD1. CDR3 length: 12 residues. The trim removed 7 bases at V and 7 bases at J, leaving 7 bases unmatched. Germline V gene lookup returns CDR1 SQVTM and CDR2 ANQGSEA. In DNA, the CDR3 is TGCAGCGCGCATGACAGGGGGCGAGAGCAGTACTTC. Translation gives CSAHDRGREQYF.

This CDR3 reads CASSPGRTSTYEQYF. The CDR3 nucleotides are TGTGCCAGCAGCCCGGGCCGGACATCTACCTACGAGCAGTACTTC. The chain is built from TRBV5-4 and TRBJ2-7; tentative D call: TRBD1 (5 bases). Germline CDR1 reads SGHNT; CDR2 reads YYREEE (reference sequence). CDR3 length: 15 residues. Deletions cut 4 bases from V and 2 bases from J, with 16 bases between.

The chain couples TRBV13 to TRBJ2-2; no clear D gene. The germline V and J ends were trimmed by 5 bases and 0 bases, with 4 bases remaining between them. Per germline, CDR1 PRHDT and CDR2 FYEKMQ (reference sequence). This CDR3 is 13 amino acids long. CDR3 in amino acids: CASSPANTGELFF. The CDR3 coding sequence is TGTGCCAGCAGCCCGGCGAACACCGGGGAGCTGTTTTTT.

V is TRBV18 and J is TRBJ1-2; 8 nucleotides align to TRBD1. The CDR3 loop spans 16 amino acids. V lost 4 bases to trimming and J lost 0 bases; unmatched junction nucleotides: 7. Germline V gene lookup returns CDR1 KGHSH and CDR2 LQKENI. The CDR3: CASSRGQGLTNYGYTF. As DNA, the CDR3 is TGTGCCAGCTCACGCGGACAGGGCCTGACTAACTATGGCTACACCTTC. The complete variable domain, with remaining parts taken from reference TRBV18 and TRBJ1-2, reads NAGVMQNPRHLVRRRGQEARLRCSPMKGHSHVYWYRQLPEEGLKFMVYLQKENIIDESGMPKERFSAEFPKEGPSILRIQQVVRGDSAAYFCASSRGQGLTNYGYTFGSGTRLTVV.

The genes are TRBV28 and TRBJ1-1, with unresolved D. Germline V gene lookup returns CDR1 MDHEN and CDR2 SYDVKM. This CDR3 has 13 amino acids. V was clipped by 6 bases and J by 4 bases, with 12 bases between them. CDR3 in amino acids: CASSQVYVTEAFF. CDR3 in DNA: TGTGCCAGCAGCCAGGTGTATGTCACTGAAGCTTTCTTT.

V and J are TRBV7-3 and TRBJ2-6; D unresolved. Germline CDR1 and CDR2: SGHTA and FQGTGA. V lost 5 bases and J 0 bases, leaving 11 bases between the germline ends. This CDR3 region has 16 residues. CDR3 sequence reads: CASSHSPVSGANVLTF. DNA of the CDR3: TGTGCCAGCAGCCATAGCCCAGTCTCTGGGGCCAACGTCCTGACTTTC.

CDR3 loop: CASSSTGAYEQYF. The CDR3 DNA sequence: TGTGCCAGCAGCTCCACAGGGGCCTACGAGCAGTACTTC. This chain uses TRBV7-2 with TRBJ2-7, with 7 bases that match TRBD1. From germline, CDR1 is SGHTA and CDR2 FQGNSA. This CDR3 region has 13 residues. V dropped 4 bases and J dropped 2; count of bases not matched to a gene: 2.

The gene calls are TRBV24-1 and TRBJ2-1, with 8 positions matching TRBD1. Germline V gene sequence: CDR1 KGHDR, CDR2 SFDVKD. CDR3 length: 16 residues. V dropped 1 base and J dropped 2; count of bases not matched to a gene: 3. CDR3 DNA: TGTGCCACCAGTGATTTTGGGACAGGCCCCTACAATGAGCAGTTCTTC. It yields the protein CATSDFGTGPYNEQFF.

This rearrangement joins TRBV5-1 to TRBJ2-5; no clear D gene. The CDR3 sequence is 14 residues long. Germline assignment: CDR1 SGHRS and CDR2 YFSETQ. V lost 0 bases and J lost 1, with 7 bases in between. CDR3 in amino acids: CASSLVHGQETQYF. The DNA for the CDR3 is TGCGCCAGCAGCTTGGTCCACGGCCAAGAGACCCAGTACTTC.

The V gene is TRBV28, the J gene TRBJ1-5; 11 nucleotides match TRBD1. This CDR3 contains 16 residues. V trimming: 6 bases; J trimming: 7 bases; junction bases outside the gene matches: 11. Germline V gives CDR1 MDHEN, CDR2 SYDVKM. The CDR3 here is CASRMRTGGAEQPQHF. The DNA of the CDR3 is TGTGCCAGCAGGATGAGGACAGGGGGCGCCGAGCAGCCCCAGCATTTT.

The chain employs TRBV5-1 and TRBJ2-5, with 8 bases fitting TRBD1. Germline lookup yields CDR1 SGHRS and CDR2 YFSETQ. The junction had 12 bases not matched to a gene; V was cut back by 3 bases and J by 5 bases. This CDR3 is built from 16 residues. As DNA, the CDR3 is TGCGCCAGCAGCTCACTTACAGGGGGGAATTGGGAGACCCAGTACTTC. This gives the protein CASSSLTGGNWETQYF.

The chain employs TRBV29-1 and TRBJ2-5; no firm D call. The V end lost 0 bases, the J end lost 4 bases, and 18 bases lay between the germline ends. The CDR3 spans 16 residues. CDR1 and CDR2 (germline): SQVTM, ANQGSEA. The CDR3 sequence: CSVEDQNTPRPETQYF. The DNA for the CDR3 is TGCAGCGTTGAAGATCAAAACACCCCTAGGCCAGAGACCCAGTACTTC.

This clone is a singleton in its sample. The junction does not match germline at one end; this may be a read error. The CDR3 spells CASSLAREAADTQYF. The CDR3 nucleotides read TGTGCTAGCAGCTTAGCACGGGAGGCAGCAGATACGCAGTATTTT. The chain combines TRBV7-7 with TRBJ2-3; TRBD2 matches at 7 bases. Germline V gives CDR1 SSHAT, CDR2 FNYEAQ (reference sequence). CDR3 length equals 15 residues.

V is TRBV9 and J is TRBJ1-6; TRBD1 matches 7 bases. Per germline, CDR1 SGDLS and CDR2 YYNGEE. There are 18 residues in the CDR3. V was pared by 4 bases and J by 0 bases, with 10 bases of the junction left unmatched. CDR3 DNA: TGTGCCAGCAGCCCAGGGGACAGTTTAAGCTCCTATAATTCACCCCTCCACTTT. Encoded protein: CASSPGDSLSSYNSPLHF. The entire variable domain, with the rest obtained from reference TRBV9 and TRBJ1-6, is as follows: DSGVTQTPKHLITATGQRVTLRCSPRSGDLSVYWYQQSLDQGLQFLIQYYNGEERAKGNILERFSAQQFPDLHSELNLSSLELGDSALYFCASSPGDSLSSYNSPLHFGNGTRLTVT.

This chain joins TRBV28 and TRBJ2-5; tentative D call: TRBD2 (7 bases). Germline loops: CDR1 MDHEN, CDR2 SYDVKM. The CDR3 consists of 16 residues. V was cut by 1 base and J by 5 bases, with 17 bases left in between. The CDR3 here is CASSLYRGADGETQYF. The CDR3 nucleotides are TGTGCCAGCAGTTTATATCGGGGGGCGGACGGGGAGACCCAGTACTTC.

This sequence joins TRBV30 and TRBJ2-3, with D hard to call. Trimming stripped 4 bases from V and 5 bases from J, with 7 bases between. This CDR3 has 11 amino acids. Germline values: CDR1 GTSNPN, CDR2 SVGIG (reference sequence). The CDR3 reads CAWNSRDTQYF. CDR3 bases: TGTGCCTGGAACTCTAGAGATACGCAGTATTTT.

V is TRBV5-1 and J is TRBJ1-6, with no clear D. The ends were cut back, 2 bases at V and 4 bases at J, with 4 bases in the middle. CDR1 and CDR2 (germline): SGHRS, YFSETQ. There are 13 residues in the CDR3. The DNA of the CDR3 is TGCGCCAGCAGCTTTTCTTATAATTCACCCCTCCACTTT. This codes for CASSFSYNSPLHF.

The chain has TRBV28 and TRBJ1-6, with 7 nucleotides matching TRBD1. From germline, CDR1 is MDHEN and CDR2 SYDVKM. This CDR3 region has 17 residues. V gave up 5 bases and J gave up 7 bases; unmatched junction bases: 14. The CDR3 DNA reads as TGTGCCAGCAGTCTAGAGAGGGTGGGACAGTTGAATTCACCCCTCCACTTT. The encoded protein is CASSLERVGQLNSPLHF. Variable domain in full (rest from reference TRBV28 and TRBJ1-6): DVKVTQSSRYLVKRTGEKVFLECVQDMDHENMFWYRQDPGLGLRLIYFSYDVKMKEKGDIPEGYSVSREKKERFSLILESASTNQTSMYLCASSLERVGQLNSPLHFGNGTRLTVT.

This clone occurred once. DNA of the CDR3: TGTGCCAGCAGTTTAAGGGGACAGTACACTGAAGCTTTCTTT. As protein: CASSLRGQYTEAFF. This rearrangement joins TRBV28 to TRBJ1-1; 7 bases map to TRBD1. The germline CDR1 and CDR2 sequences are MDHEN and SYDVKM. The CDR3 is 14 amino acids. The V segment lost 2 bases and the J segment 3 bases; nucleotides outside the gene matches: 3. Full variable domain (rest looked up from reference TRBV28 and TRBJ1-1): DVKVTQSSRYLVKRTGEKVFLECVQDMDHENMFWYRQDPGLGLRLIYFSYDVKMKEKGDIPEGYSVSREKKERFSLILESASTNQTSMYLCASSLRGQYTEAFFGQGTRLTVV.

This chain connects TRBV19 to TRBJ2-1, with TRBD2 matching 9 bases. Germline trimming cut 7 bases from V and 3 bases from J; bases unmatched to any gene: 10. Germline V CDR1 and CDR2: LNHDA, SQIVND (reference sequence). The CDR3 contains 16 residues. The CDR3 DNA sequence: TGTGCCAGTAAGGGTGGGACTAGCAATTTCTACAATGAGCAGTTCTTC. Encoded protein: CASKGGTSNFYNEQFF.

The chain combines TRBV28 with TRBJ2-7, with D possibly TRBD2 on 5 matching bases. Trimming left V 3 bases short and J 9 bases short, with 21 bases between. The CDR3 consists of 15 residues. Germline CDR1 and CDR2: MDHEN and SYDVKM. The CDR3 DNA is TGTGCCAGCAGTTTTACCGGGGTAAGCAGTGAAGGGCAGTACTTC. Its protein is CASSFTGVSSEGQYF.

This rearrangement joins TRBV3-1 (or the pseudogene TRBV3-2) to TRBJ1-1, with 9 bases lining up with TRBD1. Germline values: CDR1 LGHDT, CDR2 YNNKEL (reference sequence). This CDR3 has 14 amino acids. With 4 bases clipped from V and 4 bases from J, the junction kept 4 bases outside the gene matches. The CDR3, as DNA: TGTGCCAGCAGCCTAGGGACAGGGACCACTGAAGCTTTCTTT. Protein: CASSLGTGTTEAFF.

The chain joins TRBV13 to TRBJ2-1, with 10 bases fitting TRBD2. Trimming cost V 5 bases and J 7 bases; bases outside gene matches: 23. CDR3 length equals 20 residues. Germline values: CDR1 PRHDT, CDR2 FYEKMQ (reference sequence). DNA of the CDR3: TGTGCCAGCAGCCCGCCCGGAGAAGACGATAGCGGGAGGAGCCGGAATGAGCAGTTCTTC. Protein: CASSPPGEDDSGRSRNEQFF.